This TCR beta chain was captured by sequencing in a study of cytomegalovirus exposure and HLA in healthy donors. Study context: The 600 to 800 first-cohort repertoires shared a platform with the roughly 110 validation repertoires, as reported in a later analysis. Notes on the study in general: According to a subsequent analysis, TCR clusters identified in the first cohort showed a tendency to co-occur across the roughly 120 validation repertoires. In vitro, three CMV-associated chains proved specific for CMV antigens.

Assay: immunoSEQ multiplex PCR; the TCRdb copy retains only in-frame clones and omits some. There are over 120,000 clones in the sample; around 89% occur only once, and about 6.7% lies in the top ten. To note about this clone: Its target is unknown.

From the 120-subject validation cohort, which was separate from the roughly 700-subject first cohort, the donors were drawn. The ends lost 5 bases at V and 4 bases at J; junction bases unmatched: 19. Germline CDR1 is SGHVS and CDR2 is FNYEAQ. The CDR3 extends over 20 amino acids. The specimen sequenced was PBMCs. V is TRBV7-6 and J is TRBJ2-6; TRBD1 aligns across 8 bases. The sequence came from a woman aged 25 to 45 in good health and CMV-seropositive. The DNA for the CDR3 is TGTGCCAGCAGCCACCTGCACCAGGGACAGGTCCTATCCGGGGCCAACGTCCTGACTTTC. This gives the protein CASSHLHQGQVLSGANVLTF.